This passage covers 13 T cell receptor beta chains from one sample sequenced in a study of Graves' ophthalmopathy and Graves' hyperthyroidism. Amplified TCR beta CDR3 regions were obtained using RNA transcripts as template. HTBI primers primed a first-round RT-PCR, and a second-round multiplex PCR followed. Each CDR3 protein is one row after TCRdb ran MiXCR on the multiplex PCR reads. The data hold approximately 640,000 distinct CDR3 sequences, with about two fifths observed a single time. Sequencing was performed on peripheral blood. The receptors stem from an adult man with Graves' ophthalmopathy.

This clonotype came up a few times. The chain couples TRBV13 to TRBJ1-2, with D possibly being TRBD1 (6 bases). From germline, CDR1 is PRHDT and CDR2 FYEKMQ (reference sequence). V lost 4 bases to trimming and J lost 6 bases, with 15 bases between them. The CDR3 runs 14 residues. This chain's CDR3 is CASSSPSGVDGYTF. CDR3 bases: TGTGCCAGCAGCTCCCCATCAGGGGTCGATGGCTACACCTTC.

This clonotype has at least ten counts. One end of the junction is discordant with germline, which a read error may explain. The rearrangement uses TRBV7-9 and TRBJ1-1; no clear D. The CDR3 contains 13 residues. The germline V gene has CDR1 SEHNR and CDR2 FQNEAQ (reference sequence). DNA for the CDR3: TGTGCCAGCAGCTCCCCCGCGAACACTAAAGCTTTCTTT. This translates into CASSSPANTKAFF.

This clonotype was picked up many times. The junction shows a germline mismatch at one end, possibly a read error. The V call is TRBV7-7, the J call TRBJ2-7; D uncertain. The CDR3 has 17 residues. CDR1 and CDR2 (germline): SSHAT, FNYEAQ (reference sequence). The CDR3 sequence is CASSLSAEQPAVDEQYF. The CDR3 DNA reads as TGTGCTAGCAGCTTAAGCGCAGAGCAGCCTGCGGTGGACGAGCAGTACTTC.

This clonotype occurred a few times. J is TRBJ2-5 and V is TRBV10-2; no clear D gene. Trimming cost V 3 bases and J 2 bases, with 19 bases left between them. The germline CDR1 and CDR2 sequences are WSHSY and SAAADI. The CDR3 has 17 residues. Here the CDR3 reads CASSEERLHLFQETQYF. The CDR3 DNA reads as TGCGCCAGCAGTGAAGAGAGACTTCACTTATTTCAAGAGACCCAGTACTTC.

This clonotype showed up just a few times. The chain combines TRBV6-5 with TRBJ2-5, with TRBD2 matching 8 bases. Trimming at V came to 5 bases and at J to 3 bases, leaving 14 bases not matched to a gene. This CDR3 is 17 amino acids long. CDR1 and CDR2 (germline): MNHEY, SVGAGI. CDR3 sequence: CASSEAGPAGAEETQYF. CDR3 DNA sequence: TGTGCCAGCAGTGAAGCTGGGCCAGCGGGAGCGGAAGAGACCCAGTACTTC.

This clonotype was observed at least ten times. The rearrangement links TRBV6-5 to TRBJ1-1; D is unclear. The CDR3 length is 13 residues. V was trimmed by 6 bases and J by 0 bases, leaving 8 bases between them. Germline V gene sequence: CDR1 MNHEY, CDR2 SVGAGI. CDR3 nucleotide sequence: TGTGCCAGCAGGCCGGAAGTGAACACTGAAGCTTTCTTT. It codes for CASRPEVNTEAFF.

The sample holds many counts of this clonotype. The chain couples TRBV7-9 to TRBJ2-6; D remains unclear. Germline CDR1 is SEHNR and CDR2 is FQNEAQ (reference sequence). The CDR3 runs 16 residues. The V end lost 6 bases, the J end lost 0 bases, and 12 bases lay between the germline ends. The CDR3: CASRSLSSSGANVLTF. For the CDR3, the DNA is TGTGCCAGCAGATCCCTCTCGAGCTCTGGGGCCAACGTCCTGACTTTC.

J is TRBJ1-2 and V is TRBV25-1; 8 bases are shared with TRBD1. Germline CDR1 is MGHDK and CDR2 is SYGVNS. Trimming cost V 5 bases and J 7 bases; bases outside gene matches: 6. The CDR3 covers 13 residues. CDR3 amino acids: CASSYRGLSGYTF. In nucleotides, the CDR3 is TGTGCCAGCAGTTACAGGGGGTTGAGTGGCTACACCTTC.

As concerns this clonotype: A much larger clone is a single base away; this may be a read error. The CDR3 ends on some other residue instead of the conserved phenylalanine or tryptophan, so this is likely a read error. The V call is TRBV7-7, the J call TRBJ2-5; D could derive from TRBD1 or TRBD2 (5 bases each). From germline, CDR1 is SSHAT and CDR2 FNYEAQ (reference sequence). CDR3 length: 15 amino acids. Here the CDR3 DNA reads TGTGCTAGCACTCCGGGACCGGGGCAAGGAGAGACCCAGTACCTC. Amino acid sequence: CASTPGPGQGETQYL.

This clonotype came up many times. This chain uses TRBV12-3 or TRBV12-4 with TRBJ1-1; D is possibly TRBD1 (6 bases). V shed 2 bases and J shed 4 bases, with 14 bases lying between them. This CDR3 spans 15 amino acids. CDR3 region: CASSLRSGEATEAFF. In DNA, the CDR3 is TGTGCCAGCAGTTTAAGGTCAGGGGAGGCCACTGAAGCTTTCTTT.

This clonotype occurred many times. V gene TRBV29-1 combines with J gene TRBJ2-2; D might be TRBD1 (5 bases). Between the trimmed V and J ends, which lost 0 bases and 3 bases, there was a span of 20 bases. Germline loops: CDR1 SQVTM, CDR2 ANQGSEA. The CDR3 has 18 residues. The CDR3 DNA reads TGCAGCGTTGAAGAATATTGGGGCGACCAGGGTGACACCGGGGAGCTGTTTTTT. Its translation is CSVEEYWGDQGDTGELFF.

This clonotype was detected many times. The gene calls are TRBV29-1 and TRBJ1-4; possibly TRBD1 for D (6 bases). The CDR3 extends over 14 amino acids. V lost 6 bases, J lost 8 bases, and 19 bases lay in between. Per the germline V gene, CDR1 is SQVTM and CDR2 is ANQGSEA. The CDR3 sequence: CSVERQEVGEKLFF. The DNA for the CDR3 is TGCAGCGTCGAACGACAGGAGGTCGGGGAAAAACTGTTTTTT. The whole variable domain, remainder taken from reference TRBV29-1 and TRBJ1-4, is SAVISQKPSRDICQRGTSLTIQCQVDSQVTMMFWYRQQPGQSLTLIATANQGSEATYESGFVIDKFPISRPNLTFSTLTVSNMSPEDSSIYLCSVERQEVGEKLFFGSGTQLSVL.

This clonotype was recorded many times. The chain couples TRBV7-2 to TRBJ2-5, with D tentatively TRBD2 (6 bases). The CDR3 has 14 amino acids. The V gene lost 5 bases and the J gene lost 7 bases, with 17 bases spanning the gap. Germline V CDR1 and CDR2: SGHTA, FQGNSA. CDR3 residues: CASSGDLRDWTQYF. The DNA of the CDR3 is TGTGCCAGCAGCGGCGACTTGCGGGATTGGACCCAGTACTTC.